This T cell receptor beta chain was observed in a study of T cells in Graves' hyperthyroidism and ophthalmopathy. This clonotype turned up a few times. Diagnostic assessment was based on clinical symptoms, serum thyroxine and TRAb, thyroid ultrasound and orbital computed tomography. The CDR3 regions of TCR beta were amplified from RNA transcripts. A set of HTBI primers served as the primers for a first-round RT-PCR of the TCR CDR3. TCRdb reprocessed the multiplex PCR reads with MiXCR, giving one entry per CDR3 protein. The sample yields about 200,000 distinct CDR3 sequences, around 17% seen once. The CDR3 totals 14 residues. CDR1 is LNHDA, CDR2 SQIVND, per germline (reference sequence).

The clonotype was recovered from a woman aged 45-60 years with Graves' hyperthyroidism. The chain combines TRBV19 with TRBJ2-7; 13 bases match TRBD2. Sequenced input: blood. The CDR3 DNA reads TGTGCTCCTGTTGGACTAGCGGGAGCGTACGAGCAGTACTTC. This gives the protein CAPVGLAGAYEQYF. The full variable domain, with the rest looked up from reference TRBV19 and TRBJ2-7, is DGGITQSPKYLFRKEGQNVTLSCEQNLNHDAMYWYRQDPGQGLRLIYYSQIVNDFQKGDIAEGYSVSREKKESFPLTVTSAQKNPTAFYLCAPVGLAGAYEQYFGPGTRLTVT.